The sequence of this TCR beta chain was determined in a study of sequential checkpoint blockade in melanoma. Study summary: First-line arms were nivolumab then ipilimumab, or the reverse, randomized 1:1. Maintenance nivolumab came after either treatment sequence.

CDR3 length equals 16 residues. Germline loops: CDR1 LGHNA, CDR2 YSLEER. V lost 4 bases, J lost 7 bases, and 12 bases stayed unmatched. The treatment denotes: randomized to nivolumab then ipilimumab (arm A) or the reverse (arm B). Sorted cells were live CD3+CD8+, lacking CD19 and CD56, from PBMCs. TCRdb keeps only in-frame clones here, not all; method: immunoSEQ multiplex PCR. Of about 18,000 clones in the sample, roughly 66% are singletons; the top ten hold over 15%. The sample here was CD8+ T cells sorted from blood (inferred from file names), taken from a patient given nivolumab and ipilimumab in sequence. The sequence came from a human donor with melanoma. This chain connects TRBV4-3 to TRBJ2-7; 11 positions agree with TRBD2. CDR3 sequence: CASSPGRTSGFEEQYF. CDR3 coding DNA: TGCGCCAGCAGCCCCGGGAGGACTAGCGGGTTTGAGGAGCAGTACTTC.